This T cell receptor beta chain originates from a study of T cells in Graves' hyperthyroidism and ophthalmopathy. Study outcomes and limitations: In the analysis, a 13 V-J model separated ophthalmopathy from stable hyperthyroidism.

As for this clonotype: Its antigen remains unknown.

Amplified TCR beta CDR3 regions came from RNA transcripts. First-round RT-PCR with HTBI primers amplified the TCR CDR3 region. TCRdb ran MiXCR on the multiplex PCR reads and lists one entry per CDR3 protein. Of a few hundred thousand distinct CDR3 sequences in the sample, 14% were seen once. This CDR3 is built from 14 residues. V lost 4 bases and J 2 bases, leaving 14 bases between the germline ends. Germline V gives CDR1 DFQATT, CDR2 SNEGSKA (reference sequence). Exclusions: uncontrolled infection, other autoimmune disease, pregnancy, lactation. Diagnosis rested on symptoms, serum thyroxine and TRAb, thyroid ultrasound, and orbital computed tomography. Cells are PBMCs isolated from roughly 9.3 ml of fresh blood.

This chain connects TRBV20-1 to TRBJ1-1, with D maybe TRBD1 (6 bases). The sequence derives from a woman in her 40s with Graves' hyperthyroidism. The sample comprised blood. As DNA, the CDR3 is TGCAGTGCTAATGGGGGGCAGCCTAACACTGAAGCTTTCTTT. It is translated as CSANGGQPNTEAFF.